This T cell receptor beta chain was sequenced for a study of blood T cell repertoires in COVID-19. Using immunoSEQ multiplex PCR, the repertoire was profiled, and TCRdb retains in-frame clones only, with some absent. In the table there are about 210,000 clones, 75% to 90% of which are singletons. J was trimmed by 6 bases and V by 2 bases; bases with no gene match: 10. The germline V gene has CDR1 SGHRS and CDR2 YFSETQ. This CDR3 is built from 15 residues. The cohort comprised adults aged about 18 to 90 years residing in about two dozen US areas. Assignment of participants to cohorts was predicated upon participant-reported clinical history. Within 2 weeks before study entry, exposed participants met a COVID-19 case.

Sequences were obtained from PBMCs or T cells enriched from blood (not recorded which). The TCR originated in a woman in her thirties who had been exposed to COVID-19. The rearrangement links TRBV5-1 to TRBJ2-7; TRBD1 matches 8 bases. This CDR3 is CASSLTGGARVEQYF. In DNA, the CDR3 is TGCGCCAGCAGCTTAACAGGGGGAGCTAGGGTCGAGCAGTACTTC.